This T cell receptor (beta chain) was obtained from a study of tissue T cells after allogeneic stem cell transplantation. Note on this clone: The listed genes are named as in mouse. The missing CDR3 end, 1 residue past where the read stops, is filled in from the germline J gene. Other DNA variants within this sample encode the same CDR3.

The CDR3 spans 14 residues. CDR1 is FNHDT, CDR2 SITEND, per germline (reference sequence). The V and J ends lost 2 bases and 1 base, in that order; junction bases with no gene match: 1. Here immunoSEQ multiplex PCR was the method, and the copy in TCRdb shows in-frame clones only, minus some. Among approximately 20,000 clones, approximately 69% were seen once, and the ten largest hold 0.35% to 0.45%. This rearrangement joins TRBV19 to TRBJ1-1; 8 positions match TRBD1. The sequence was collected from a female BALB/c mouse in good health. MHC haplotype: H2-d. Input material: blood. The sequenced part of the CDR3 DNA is TGTGCCAGCAGTATTGGACAGGGAAACACAGAAGTCTTC. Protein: CASSIGQGNTEVF. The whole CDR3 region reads CASSIGQGNTEVFF.